This T cell receptor beta chain was recovered during a study of cytomegalovirus exposure and HLA in healthy donors. Donors had nominal health at sampling but likely had unrecorded immune exposures. Both 60 Vbeta primers and 13 Jbeta primers went into the PCR. TCRdb's table, derived via immunoSEQ multiplex PCR, lists solely in-frame clones and lacks some. Of around 160,000 clones listed, roughly 79% are singletons. With respect to this clone: The target antigen is unknown. Other DNA sequences in this specimen translate into the identical CDR3.

The germline gives CDR1 SNHLY, CDR2 FYNNEI. The CDR3 loop spans 14 amino acids. With 4 bases clipped from V and 5 bases from J, the junction kept 4 bases outside the gene matches. Study-level results: Several top significant clusters appeared, in a later analysis, to be linked to common viral pathogens. Rare TCR sequences dominated, though some public TCRs recurred in many donors.

Sequenced: PBMCs. V and J are TRBV2 and TRBJ2-5; 10 positions agree with TRBD1. This sequence was found in a woman between 40 and 55 years old in good health and CMV-seropositive. The chain's CDR3 is CASSGQGAGETQYF. Here the CDR3 DNA reads TGTGCCAGCAGTGGACAGGGGGCGGGGGAGACCCAGTACTTC.